These T cell receptor beta chains were read from a single sample in a study of T cells in Graves' hyperthyroidism and ophthalmopathy. A single record per CDR3 protein comes from TCRdb applying MiXCR to the multiplex PCR reads. The sample consists of 150,000 or so distinct CDR3 sequences, about a tenth of them appearing once. Sequenced sample: blood. Source of these receptors: a young woman with Graves' hyperthyroidism that later progressed to Graves' ophthalmopathy. The CDR3 runs from the conserved cysteine through the conserved F or W. The order of the fields is D gene, clone size, J gene, V gene, CDR3 length, CDR3 protein, CDR3 DNA. D genes are given only for firm matches. Size is stated for part of the rows, as once, few or many counts, or as a class when the clone is expanded.

>-|many|TRBJ2-1|TRBV12-3/TRBV12-4|13
CASSLAQTDEQFF
TGTGCCAGCAGTTTAGCCCAGACCGATGAGCAGTTCTTC
>-|many|TRBJ2-7|TRBV2|14
CASTGAIRSYEQYF
TGTGCCAGCACTGGGGCTATAAGGAGCTACGAGCAGTACTTC
>TRBD1|many|TRBJ2-2|TRBV12-3/TRBV12-4|17
CASSFWMGQGFPGELFF
TGTGCCAGCAGTTTCTGGATGGGACAGGGGTTTCCCGGGGAGCTGTTTTTT
>TRBD1|many|TRBJ2-7|TRBV3-1|15
CASSHAGDRGNEQYF
TGTGCCAGCAGCCATGCCGGCGACAGGGGCAACGAGCAGTACTTC
>-|many|TRBJ1-5|TRBV6-1|12
CASSNRVQPQHF
TGTGCCAGCAGTAACAGGGTTCAGCCCCAGCATTTT
>-|few|TRBJ1-2|TRBV5-1|17
CASSLEGWGAVYYGYTF
TGCGCCAGCAGCTTGGAGGGGTGGGGGGCCGTCTACTATGGCTACACCTTC
>TRBD1|many|TRBJ1-1|TRBV14|17
CASSQGTGRGVGTEAFF
TGTGCCAGCAGCCAAGGGACCGGCAGGGGGGTAGGCACTGAAGCTTTCTTT
>TRBD2|many|TRBJ2-3|TRBV20-1|15
CSAPRTSGSWDTQYF
TGCAGTGCTCCGCGGACTAGCGGGAGTTGGGATACGCAGTATTTT
>TRBD2|many|TRBJ2-7|TRBV6-5|14
CASSYSLADYEQYF
TGTGCCAGCAGTTACTCACTAGCGGACTACGAGCAGTACTTC
>-|many|TRBJ1-1|TRBV4-1|15
CASSQAVGMNTEAFF
TGCGCCAGCAGCCAAGCAGTGGGGATGAACACTGAAGCTTTCTTT
>-|many|TRBJ1-1|TRBV7-2|15
CASSLIWTMNTEAFF
TGTGCCAGCAGCTTAATTTGGACGATGAACACTGAAGCTTTCTTT
>-|many|TRBJ2-1|TRBV20-1|13
CSARREIYNEQFF
TGCAGTGCTAGACGGGAGATCTACAATGAGCAGTTCTTC
>-|few|TRBJ1-4|TRBV9|13
CASRRLKNEKLFF
TGTGCCAGCAGAAGACTGAAAAATGAAAAACTGTTTTTT
>TRBD2|many|TRBJ2-1|TRBV12-3/TRBV12-4|15
CASSSGTSRDNEQFF
TGTGCCAGCAGTTCAGGGACTAGCAGAGACAATGAGCAGTTCTTC
>TRBD2|many|TRBJ2-3|TRBV12-3/TRBV12-4|15
CASTLSGGFTDTQYF
TGTGCCAGCACACTTAGCGGGGGCTTCACAGATACGCAGTATTTT
>-|-|TRBJ1-1|TRBV20-1|15
CSAREETALNTEAFF
TGCAGTGCTAGAGAGGAGACGGCTTTGAACACTGAAGCTTTCTTT
>TRBD1|-|TRBJ1-4|TRBV6-1|14
CASSRDRVYEKLFF
TGTGCCAGCAGCCGGGACAGGGTTTATGAAAAACTGTTTTTT
>-|many|TRBJ2-3|TRBV20-1|17
CSASGERGALGSDTQYF
TGCAGTGCTAGTGGCGAAAGGGGGGCCTTGGGGTCTGATACGCAGTATTTT
>-|few|TRBJ2-3|TRBV20-1|14
CSARESPITDTQYF
TGCAGTGCTAGAGAGTCACCTATCACAGATACGCAGTATTTT
>TRBD2|many|TRBJ2-3|TRBV15|19
CATSRDPYRSGGSTDTQYF
TGTGCCACCAGCAGAGATCCCTACCGGAGCGGGGGGAGCACAGATACGCAGTATTTT
>-|few|TRBJ1-2|TRBV4-1|14
CASSQETDSYGYTF
TGCGCCAGCAGCCAAGAGACAGATTCCTATGGCTACACCTTC
>-|many|TRBJ1-6|TRBV7-9|16
CASSLAGRIGNSPLHF
TGTGCCAGCAGCTTAGCGGGCAGGATTGGGAATTCACCCCTCCACTTT